These T cell receptor beta chains were read from a single sample in a study of blood T cells in healthy people across ages. MiXCR was run by TCRdb on the 5' RACE reads, yielding one entry per CDR3 protein. The sample includes about 1.6 million distinct CDR3 sequences, about 31% of them seen just once. Material: blood. These receptors were taken from a woman aged 30 to 39 in good health. Both conserved end residues are trimmed from each CDR3.

TRBV15	TRBJ2-1	ATSRDPQGWQF
TRBV20-1	TRBJ2-3	SASGSGTSIDTQY
TRBV10-3	TRBJ2-7	AIGMTAYEQY
TRBV6-1	TRBJ2-1	ASSPGLAGVPGNEQF
TRBV5-1	TRBJ1-4	ASSTLPGQGEKLF
TRBV12-3/TRBV12-4	TRBJ2-5	ASSLNPGREQY
TRBV7-2	TRBJ2-7	ASRPTLGQGAYEQY
TRBV7-2	TRBJ1-6	ASSYRGQRNSPLH
TRBV28	TRBJ2-3	AIKREGQDTQY
TRBV7-2	TRBJ2-2	ASSPNLDRASTGELF
TRBV27	TRBJ1-5	ASSPRGGLLGNQPQH
TRBV20-1	TRBJ2-5	SAGNVGETQY
TRBV25-1	TRBJ1-1	ASKGQGQNTEAF
TRBV12-3/TRBV12-4	TRBJ1-1	ASSPPPGQGIRTEAF
TRBV7-9	TRBJ2-3	ASRSGVDTQY
TRBV20-1	TRBJ2-6	SVRAGRSSGANVLT
TRBV20-1	TRBJ2-3	SGSGRAGDTQY
TRBV19	TRBJ2-1	ASSASGGAGEQF
TRBV10-3	TRBJ2-1	AISDSGRPDNEQF
TRBV20-1	TRBJ2-5	SAHRATGSRGETQY
TRBV12-3/TRBV12-4	TRBJ2-3	ASSLISGGPDTQY
TRBV12-3/TRBV12-4	TRBJ1-2	APHRGLGYT
TRBV3-1	TRBJ1-2	ASSPTATGGGYT
TRBV4-1	TRBJ2-7	ASSPSQGTYEQY
TRBV6-2/TRBV6-3	TRBJ2-1	ASRPRDRSRSYNEQF
TRBV10-3	TRBJ1-2	AISGLLRHGYT
TRBV19	TRBJ1-2	ASGWASGQGENGYT
TRBV20-1	TRBJ1-5	SAREGNSNQPQH
TRBV6-2/TRBV6-3	TRBJ2-5	ASSPIRLAGKETQY
TRBV29-1	TRBJ2-7	SASSGRANEQY
TRBV27	TRBJ1-5	ASSPLEGVGNQPQH
TRBV5-1	TRBJ2-1	ASQIRGGAGEQF
TRBV7-9	TRBJ2-1	ASSLARRSSDEQS
TRBV3-1	TRBJ2-7	ASSQEGRAYEQY
TRBV9	TRBJ2-1	ASSVAGQVLNNEQF
TRBV10-3	TRBJ2-5	AVSPGTGGGRETQY
TRBV29-1	TRBJ2-7	SVDGVKDEQY
TRBV6-6	TRBJ2-7	ASSYFQGYEQY
TRBV9	TRBJ1-1	ASSVVGFGTAMNTEAF
TRBV18	TRBJ2-1	ASSTQTHNEQF
TRBV20-1	TRBJ2-7	SARKGGREQY
TRBV3-1	TRBJ2-7	ASSQGNFHEQY
TRBV20-1	TRBJ2-1	SASLEYEQF
TRBV29-1	TRBJ2-7	SVEGGTTYEQY
TRBV20-1	TRBJ2-1	SAGQGAFNEQF